This T cell receptor beta chain is from a study of T cell responses to AZD1222 COVID-19 vaccine. Overall study context: Timing groups of about 4 and about 12 weeks for second doses were pooled. Study observations and caveats: An increase in Spike-specific TCR breadth and depth was observed after two AZD1222 doses.

The CDR3 contains 11 residues. Germline V lookup: CDR1 ENHRY, CDR2 SYGVKD. Trimming stripped 4 bases from V and 3 bases from J, with 3 bases between. Comments on this clone: Its cognate antigen is unknown.

The method was immunoSEQ multiplex PCR; TCRdb's version includes in-frame clones alone and lacks a portion of them. Here the sample spans over 120,000 clones, about 93% being singletons. This clonotype was sampled from an adult in good health. The chain carries TRBV10-3 and TRBJ2-5; D is unresolved. Sample: peripheral blood, taken on day 0 of AZD1222 vaccination. CDR3 sequence reads: CAISVEETQYF. The CDR3 DNA reads as TGTGCCATCAGTGTGGAAGAGACCCAGTACTTC.